This T cell receptor (beta chain) was captured by sequencing in a study of blood T cell repertoires in COVID-19. About the study: PBMCs, B-cell-depleted T cells, or T cells were the source of the cDNA or gDNA that made up the material.

In the authors' methods: It was from reference gene primer amplification that nucleated cell counts were estimated. TCRdb's copy holds only in-frame clones and misses some; the assay was immunoSEQ multiplex PCR. V and J calls and clone size are given by that table; D and trimming were obtained from the DNA. The table lists 20,000 to 25,000 clones, around nine tenths of them singletons. Germline-derived CDR1 and CDR2 are SGHAT and FQDESV (reference sequence). The V end lost 6 bases, the J end lost 1 base, and 14 bases lay between the germline ends. This CDR3 has 15 amino acids. Sequencing input: peripheral blood. The receptor's source is a human donor with acute or convalescent COVID-19. The donor label of this sample is uncertain. The chain has TRBV11-1 and TRBJ2-3; D may be TRBD1 (8 bases). CDR3 in amino acids: CASRQGGARTDTQYF. The CDR3, as DNA: TGTGCCAGCAGACAGGGGGGGGCACGCACAGATACGCAGTATTTT.